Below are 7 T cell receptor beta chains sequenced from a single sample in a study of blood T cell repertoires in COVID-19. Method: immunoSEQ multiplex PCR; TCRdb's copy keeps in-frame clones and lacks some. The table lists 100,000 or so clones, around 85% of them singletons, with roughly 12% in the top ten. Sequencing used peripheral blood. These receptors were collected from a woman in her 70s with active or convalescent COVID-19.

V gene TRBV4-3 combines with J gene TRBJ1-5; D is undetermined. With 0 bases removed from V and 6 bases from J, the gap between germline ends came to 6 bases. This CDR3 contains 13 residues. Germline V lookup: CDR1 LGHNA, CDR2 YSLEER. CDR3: CASSQEEGQPQHF. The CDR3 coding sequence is TGCGCCAGCAGCCAAGAGGAGGGTCAGCCCCAGCATTTT.

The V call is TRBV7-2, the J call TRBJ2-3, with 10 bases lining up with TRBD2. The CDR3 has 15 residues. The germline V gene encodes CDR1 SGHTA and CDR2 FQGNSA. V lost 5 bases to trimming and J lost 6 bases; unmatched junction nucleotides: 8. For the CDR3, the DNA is TGTGCCAGCAGCCGGACTAGCGGACTCGGGGATACGCAGTATTTT. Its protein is CASSRTSGLGDTQYF.

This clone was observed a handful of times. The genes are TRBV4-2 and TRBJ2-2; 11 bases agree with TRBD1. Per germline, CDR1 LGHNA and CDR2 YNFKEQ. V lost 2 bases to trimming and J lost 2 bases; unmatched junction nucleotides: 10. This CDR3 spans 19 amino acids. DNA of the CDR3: TGTGCCAGCAGCCAACATGTCTCGGACAGGGGGCTTAACACCGGGGAGCTGTTTTTT. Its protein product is CASSQHVSDRGLNTGELFF.

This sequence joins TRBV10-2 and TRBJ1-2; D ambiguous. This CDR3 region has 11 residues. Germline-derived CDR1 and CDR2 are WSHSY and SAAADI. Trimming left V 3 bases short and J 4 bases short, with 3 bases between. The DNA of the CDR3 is TGCGCCAGCAGTGAAGCCTATGGCTACACCTTC. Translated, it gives CASSEAYGYTF.

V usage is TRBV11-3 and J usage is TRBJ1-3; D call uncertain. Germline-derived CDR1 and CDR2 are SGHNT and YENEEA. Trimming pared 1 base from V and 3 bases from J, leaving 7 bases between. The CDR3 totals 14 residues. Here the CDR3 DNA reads TGTGCCAGCAGCTTAGGACTATTTGGAAACACCATATATTTT. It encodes CASSLGLFGNTIYF.

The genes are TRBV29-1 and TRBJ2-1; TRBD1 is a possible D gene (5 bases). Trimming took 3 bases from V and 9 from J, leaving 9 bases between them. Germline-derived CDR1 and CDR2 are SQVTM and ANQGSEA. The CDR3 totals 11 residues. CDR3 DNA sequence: TGCAGCGTTGACAGGGCAGCTGAGCAGTTCTTC. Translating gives CSVDRAAEQFF.

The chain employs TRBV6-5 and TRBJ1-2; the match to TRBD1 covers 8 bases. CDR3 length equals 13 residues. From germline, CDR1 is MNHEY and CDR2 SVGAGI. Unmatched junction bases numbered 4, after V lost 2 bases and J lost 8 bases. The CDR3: CASSYDRGEGYTF. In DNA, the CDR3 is TGTGCCAGCAGTTACGACAGGGGTGAAGGCTACACCTTC.